One and the same sample provided the 4 T cell receptor beta chains below, sequenced in a study of T cells expressing NK-cell markers. With the 5' RACE reads reprocessed, TCRdb shows one record per CDR3 protein and no DNA. The table lists 500,000 to 600,000 distinct CDR3 sequences. Sample: blood T cells: a sorted CD56 or NKG2C T cell subset, CD4+ or CD8+ T cells, or bulk PBMC T cells (not recorded which). The receptors here all came from a man aged 18 to 29 in good health.

The chain carries TRBV20-1 and TRBJ1-2. Germline V lookup: CDR1 DFQATT, CDR2 SNEGSKA (reference sequence). CDR3 length equals 15 residues. Here the CDR3 reads CSAREAASVWEGYTF.

The gene calls are TRBV5-1 and TRBJ2-3; TCRdb's D gene call, TRBD1, goes unchecked for lack of DNA. The CDR3 loop spans 17 amino acids. Germline CDR1 is SGHRS and CDR2 is YFSETQ. The CDR3 sequence: CASSKTGTSISTDTQYF.

The genes are TRBV18 and TRBJ2-5. The germline V gene encodes CDR1 KGHSH and CDR2 LQKENI. The CDR3 covers 12 residues. The CDR3 protein is CASSPTEETQYF.

The V call is TRBV7-9, the J call TRBJ2-1; the TCRdb D gene call, TRBD2, has no DNA to confirm it. Germline V gene sequence: CDR1 SEHNR, CDR2 FQNEAQ (reference sequence). This CDR3 spans 18 amino acids. The chain's CDR3 is CASSLQWGRNGSYNEQFF.